This TCR beta chain was sequenced for a study of blood T cell repertoires in COVID-19. Looking at the study overall: COVID-19 samples, acute and convalescent, were from the United States, Italy and Spain. PBMCs, B-cell-depleted T cells, or T cells were the source of the cDNA or gDNA that made up the material.

Original handling: Amplification of reference gene primers provided the estimated nucleated cell counts. The method was immunoSEQ multiplex PCR; TCRdb's version includes in-frame clones alone and lacks a portion of them. V, J and clone size are taken as reported in that table, and D and trimming were inferred from the DNA itself. The sample has under 50,000 clones, roughly 84% seen once; the top ten hold about 4.5%. Sequencing input: peripheral blood. The TCR originated in a man in his fifties or sixties with active COVID-19.

The CDR3 bases are TGCAGCCACCGACAGGGGGCTGTGACCCAGTACTTC. Its protein is CSHRQGAVTQYF. The chain uses TRBV29-1 and TRBJ2-5; 10 nucleotides align to TRBD1. The length of the CDR3 is 12 residues. Germline CDR1 reads SQVTM; CDR2 reads ANQGSEA. V was pared by 8 bases and J by 7 bases, with 7 bases of the junction left unmatched.